The 22 T cell receptor beta chains listed next were all sequenced from one sample in a study of CD8+ T cells in alopecia areata. Sequencing used cDNA as its template, made by extracting RNA and reverse transcribing it. Profiling relied on immunoSEQ multiplex PCR, and the TCRdb table lists in-frame clones only, not all of them. The data hold 180,000 or so clones, with 50% to 70% observed a single time. This specimen was CD4+ T cells sorted from blood, taken at week 0. The receptor set was obtained from a human donor with alopecia areata.

The chain carries TRBV30 and TRBJ1-4; D not resolved. The CDR3 is made up of 13 amino acids. V lost 1 base and J lost 8, with 11 bases in between. The germline V gene encodes CDR1 GTSNPN and CDR2 SVGIG (reference sequence). The CDR3 sequence is CAWSGGVGEKLFF. The CDR3 nucleotides are TGTGCCTGGAGTGGGGGAGTCGGAGAAAAACTGTTTTTT.

The chain has TRBV30 and TRBJ1-1; TRBD1 might be the D (6 bases). The CDR3 is 12 amino acids. Germline loops: CDR1 GTSNPN, CDR2 SVGIG (reference sequence). V lost 4 bases to trimming and J lost 8 bases, with 14 bases between them. The CDR3 here is CAWNGGQSEAFF. For the CDR3, the DNA is TGTGCCTGGAATGGGGGACAATCCGAAGCTTTCTTT. Drawing the rest from reference TRBV30 and TRBJ1-1, the complete variable domain is SQTIHQWPATLVQPVGSPLSLECTVEGTSNPNLYWYRQAAGRGLQLLFYSVGIGQISSEVPQNLSASRPQDRQFILSSKKLLLSDSGFYLCAWNGGQSEAFFGQGTRLTVV.

V usage is TRBV7-2 and J usage is TRBJ2-3; possibly TRBD1 for D (6 bases). The CDR3 sequence is 16 residues long. CDR1 is SGHTA and CDR2 is FQGNSA in the germline V gene. The germline V and J ends were trimmed by 5 bases and 0 bases, with 15 bases remaining between them. CDR3 bases: TGTGCCAGCAGCCTCGAGGCAGGGGCTAGCACAGATACGCAGTATTTT. Protein sequence: CASSLEAGASTDTQYF.

This clone was detected a few times. The J gene is TRBJ1-2, the V gene TRBV7-2; 7 bases align to TRBD1. Germline V gives CDR1 SGHTA, CDR2 FQGNSA. The V segment lost 1 base and the J segment 4 bases; nucleotides outside the gene matches: 9. CDR3 length: 16 amino acids. DNA for the CDR3: TGTGCCAGCAGCTTAGTACCGGCAGGGGGACGCTATGGCTACACCTTC. Its translation: CASSLVPAGGRYGYTF.

The rearrangement links TRBV30 to TRBJ2-7, with 8 nucleotides matching TRBD1. V lost 3 bases and J lost 7; bases outside the gene matches: 8. Per germline, CDR1 GTSNPN and CDR2 SVGIG (reference sequence). CDR3 size: 13 residues. The CDR3 region is CAWSPGTGREQYF. The CDR3 coding sequence is TGTGCCTGGAGCCCAGGGACAGGCAGGGAGCAGTACTTC. The full variable domain, in which reference TRBV30 and TRBJ2-7 provide the parts outside the CDR3, is SQTIHQWPATLVQPVGSPLSLECTVEGTSNPNLYWYRQAAGRGLQLLFYSVGIGQISSEVPQNLSASRPQDRQFILSSKKLLLSDSGFYLCAWSPGTGREQYFGPGTRLTVT.

This chain uses TRBV4-1 with TRBJ1-2, with a tentative D call TRBD1 (5 bases). Trimming took 0 bases from V and 7 from J, leaving 15 bases between them. CDR3 length equals 15 residues. Per the germline V gene, CDR1 is MGHRA and CDR2 is YSYEKL. The CDR3 DNA reads TGCGCCAGCAGCCAAGAGAAGGGGCCGCCAAGTGGCTACACCTTC. It translates to CASSQEKGPPSGYTF.

The rearrangement links TRBV20-1 to TRBJ2-1; D is ambiguous. V shed 1 base and J shed 8 bases, with 6 bases lying between them. Germline CDR1 DFQATT, CDR2 SNEGSKA (reference sequence). The CDR3 length is 11 residues. The CDR3 DNA reads TGCAGTGCTAGAGCCTGGGATGAGCAGTTCTTC. It specifies CSARAWDEQFF.

This clone has more than one count but fewer than ten. The rearrangement joins TRBV7-8 to TRBJ2-4; D unclear. CDR1 is SGHVS and CDR2 is FQNEAQ in the germline V gene. Trimming removed 1 base from V and 6 bases from J, with 13 bases in between. The CDR3 totals 15 residues. The CDR3: CASSLGTSTGNIQYF. CDR3 coding DNA: TGTGCCAGCAGCTTAGGGACCTCGACCGGAAACATTCAGTACTTC. The complete variable domain, with remaining parts taken from reference TRBV7-8 and TRBJ2-4, reads GAGVSQSPRYKVAKRGQDVALRCDPISGHVSLFWYQQALGQGPEFLTYFQNEAQLDKSGLPSDRFFAERPEGSVSTLKIQRTQQEDSAVYLCASSLGTSTGNIQYFGAGTRLSVL.

J is TRBJ1-1 and V is TRBV10-3; D call uncertain. Germline V gene data show CDR1 as ENHRY and CDR2 as SYGVKD. The CDR3 is 13 residues long. V shed 3 bases and J shed 0 bases, with 5 bases lying between them. This CDR3 is CAISDTMNTEAFF. The DNA of the CDR3 is TGTGCCATCAGTGATACTATGAACACTGAAGCTTTCTTT.

With regard to this clone: In the same sample, other DNA sequences code for this CDR3. The chain is built from TRBV29-1 and TRBJ2-7; D is possibly TRBD2 (5 bases). CDR1 is SQVTM and CDR2 is ANQGSEA in the germline V gene. Trimming took 4 bases from V and 2 from J, leaving 6 bases between them. The CDR3 loop spans 11 amino acids. CDR3 residues: CSVAGAYEQYF. CDR3 bases: TGCAGCGTTGCCGGGGCCTACGAGCAGTACTTC.

V is TRBV27 and J is TRBJ2-7, with D possibly matching TRBD1 (5 bases). V was cut by 4 bases and J by 2 bases, with 9 bases left in between. CDR1 MNHEY and CDR2 SMNVEV come from the germline V gene (reference sequence). This CDR3 is 13 amino acids long. The CDR3 here is CASSSAGPYEQYF. CDR3 coding DNA: TGTGCCAGCAGTTCGGCAGGGCCCTACGAGCAGTACTTC.

This chain joins TRBV18 and TRBJ2-7, with D unresolved. The germline CDR1 and CDR2 sequences are KGHSH and LQKENI. With 2 bases removed from V and 6 bases from J, the gap between germline ends came to 11 bases. The CDR3 sequence is 13 residues long. The CDR3 loop is CASSPNVNFEQYF. CDR3 DNA: TGTGCCAGCTCACCAAACGTCAATTTCGAGCAGTACTTC.

The V and J genes are TRBV18 and TRBJ1-1; D unclear. The CDR3 length is 12 residues. Germline CDR1 is KGHSH and CDR2 is LQKENI. Trimming took off 3 bases at V and 1 base at J, with 3 bases between the two ends. CDR3 loop: CASSPTNTEAFF. The CDR3 bases are TGTGCCAGCTCACCGACGAACACTGAAGCTTTCTTT.

This chain uses TRBV5-6 with TRBJ1-6; possibly TRBD1 for D (5 bases). V dropped 0 bases and J dropped 2 bases, with 9 bases sitting between them. The CDR3 is made up of 16 amino acids. Germline loops: CDR1 SGHDT, CDR2 YYEEEE. The CDR3 DNA follows: TGTGCCAGCAGCTTGGGCAGGGTACCCTATAATTCACCCCTCCACTTT. This translates into CASSLGRVPYNSPLHF.

The gene calls are TRBV7-6 and TRBJ1-5; tentatively, D is TRBD1 (6 bases). Trimming stripped 1 base from V and 6 bases from J, with 13 bases between. CDR3 size: 15 residues. Per germline, CDR1 SGHVS and CDR2 FNYEAQ. This CDR3 is CASSLDWGRGQPQHF. The CDR3 DNA sequence: TGTGCCAGCAGCTTAGATTGGGGGCGAGGTCAGCCCCAGCATTTT.

The chain joins TRBV7-3 to TRBJ1-6; no clear D gene. Trimming cost V 2 bases and J 0 bases, with 5 bases left between them. CDR1 is SGHTA and CDR2 is FQGTGA in the germline V gene. The CDR3 consists of 15 residues. For the CDR3, the DNA is TGTGCCAGCAGCTTAGAGAGCTCCTATAATTCACCCCTCCACTTT. Translation gives CASSLESSYNSPLHF.

This chain uses TRBV29-1 with TRBJ2-1; 7 bases fit TRBD2. With V trimmed by 6 bases and J by 1 base, 6 bases remained unmatched. The CDR3 extends over 14 amino acids. Germline assignment: CDR1 SQVTM and CDR2 ANQGSEA. CDR3 sequence (DNA): TGCAGCGTGGGCGGGAGATTATCCTACAATGAGCAGTTCTTC. Its translation: CSVGGRLSYNEQFF.

The V call is TRBV7-8, the J call TRBJ1-5; no reliable D call. The V gene's germline CDR1 is SGHVS and CDR2 FQNEAQ. Trimming removed 2 bases at V and 6 bases at J, with 5 bases between. The CDR3 extends over 12 amino acids. In nucleotides, the CDR3 is TGTGCCAGCAGCTTACTGGCTCAGCCCCAGCATTTT. This encodes CASSLLAQPQHF.

The chain recombines TRBV29-1 with TRBJ1-2; possibly TRBD1 for D (5 bases). CDR3 length equals 13 residues. Germline V CDR1 and CDR2: SQVTM, ANQGSEA. V lost 4 bases to trimming and J lost 0 bases, with 9 bases between them. In DNA form, the CDR3 reads TGCAGCGTTGGGCAGGGAACTAACTATGGCTACACCTTC. This encodes CSVGQGTNYGYTF.

V gene TRBV30 combines with J gene TRBJ1-5; perhaps TRBD1 as D (6 bases). The ends were cut back, 0 bases at V and 0 bases at J, with 9 bases in the middle. This CDR3 contains 15 residues. Germline lookup yields CDR1 GTSNPN and CDR2 SVGIG (reference sequence). CDR3 coding DNA: TGTGCCTGGAGTGTCTCAGGGGCTAGCAATCAGCCCCAGCATTTT. Protein sequence: CAWSVSGASNQPQHF.

The V and J genes are TRBV9 and TRBJ1-4; D remains unclear. The V gene's germline CDR1 is SGDLS and CDR2 YYNGEE. This CDR3 is 14 amino acids long. Trimming cost V 4 bases and J 7 bases, with 14 bases left between them. CDR3 residues: CASSPRGVGEKLFF. The CDR3 bases are TGTGCCAGCAGCCCCCGTGGTGTAGGTGAAAAACTGTTTTTT.

This clone was detected a few times. V gene TRBV11-2 combines with J gene TRBJ2-3; D may be TRBD1 (6 bases). Germline-derived CDR1 and CDR2 are SGHAT and FQNNGV. The V end lost 7 bases, the J end lost 0 bases, and 11 bases lay between the germline ends. CDR3 size: 14 residues. The CDR3 DNA is TGTGCCAGCACCAGGACAGCTAGCACAGATACGCAGTATTTT. Protein sequence: CASTRTASTDTQYF.